What follows are 29 T cell receptor beta chains derived from one specimen sequenced in a study of T cell responses to AZD1222 COVID-19 vaccine. Profiled with immunoSEQ multiplex PCR; TCRdb holds only in-frame clones, not every one. This table has 80,000 to 100,000 clones, around 92% appearing once. The sample was peripheral blood, taken on day 0 of MenACWY control vaccination. The receptors derive from an adult in good health.

The chain uses TRBV4-3 and TRBJ1-1; D is undetermined. This CDR3 contains 13 residues. The V end was cut by 1 base, the J end by 3 bases, with 6 bases between. Germline V lookup: CDR1 LGHNA, CDR2 YSLEER. The CDR3, as DNA: TGCGCCAGCAGCCAAGGACCATACACTGAAGCTTTCTTT. This codes for CASSQGPYTEAFF.

The gene calls are TRBV27 and TRBJ1-1; D call uncertain. The CDR3 is 13 amino acids. Germline V gives CDR1 MNHEY, CDR2 SMNVEV (reference sequence). V was trimmed by 3 bases and J by 1 base, leaving 6 bases between them. CDR3 coding DNA: TGTGCCAGCAGTTTTGAGGGGAACACTGAAGCTTTCTTT. Protein: CASSFEGNTEAFF.

The rearrangement uses TRBV6-4 and TRBJ2-3; unclear D gene. The length of the CDR3 is 13 residues. With 2 bases removed from V and 0 bases from J, the gap between germline ends came to 3 bases. From germline, CDR1 is MRHNA and CDR2 SNTAGT. DNA of the CDR3: TGTGCCAGCAGTGACGGGAGCACAGATACGCAGTATTTT. This gives the protein CASSDGSTDTQYF.

V is TRBV30 and J is TRBJ1-3, with D hard to call. The V gene's germline CDR1 is GTSNPN and CDR2 SVGIG (reference sequence). V was trimmed by 8 bases and J by 2 bases, leaving 10 bases between them. This CDR3 comprises 12 residues. The DNA of the CDR3 is TGTGCCGGGCTGACCACTGGAAACACCATATATTTT. This sequence encodes CAGLTTGNTIYF. Drawing the rest from reference TRBV30 and TRBJ1-3, the complete variable domain is SQTIHQWPATLVQPVGSPLSLECTVEGTSNPNLYWYRQAAGRGLQLLFYSVGIGQISSEVPQNLSASRPQDRQFILSSKKLLLSDSGFYLCAGLTTGNTIYFGEGSWLTVV.

This chain connects TRBV5-1 to TRBJ2-3; TRBD2 aligns across 10 bases. Germline V CDR1 and CDR2: SGHRS, YFSETQ. The CDR3 extends over 15 amino acids. Trimming at V came to 2 bases and at J to 1 base, leaving 1 base not matched to a gene. CDR3 in amino acids: CASSFSGGRTDTQYF. CDR3 bases: TGCGCCAGCAGCTTTAGCGGGGGGCGCACAGATACGCAGTATTTT.

The rearrangement uses TRBV4-3 and TRBJ1-2; D might be TRBD1 (6 bases). V shed 0 bases and J shed 8 bases, with 16 bases lying between them. The CDR3 sequence is 15 residues long. Per the germline V gene, CDR1 is LGHNA and CDR2 is YSLEER. CDR3 region: CASSQDPTGIGGYTF. CDR3 DNA: TGCGCCAGCAGCCAAGATCCCACAGGGATTGGCGGCTACACCTTC.

V usage is TRBV7-2 and J usage is TRBJ1-1, with D possibly being TRBD1 (6 bases). Germline lookup yields CDR1 SGHTA and CDR2 FQGNSA. The CDR3 loop spans 14 amino acids. V gave up 2 bases and J gave up 7 bases, with 14 bases separating them. The CDR3 protein is CASSLLRGTGEAFF. CDR3 sequence (DNA): TGTGCCAGCAGCTTATTAAGGGGGACGGGTGAAGCTTTCTTT.

V gene TRBV19 combines with J gene TRBJ2-1; D is perhaps TRBD2 (5 bases). The V end was cut by 5 bases, the J end by 0 bases, with 14 bases between. This CDR3 is 16 amino acids long. The V gene's germline CDR1 is LNHDA and CDR2 SQIVND (reference sequence). The CDR3 spells CASSGGLRSSYNEQFF. In nucleotides, the CDR3 is TGTGCCAGTAGTGGTGGACTGAGAAGCTCCTACAATGAGCAGTTCTTC. Variable domain in full (rest from reference TRBV19 and TRBJ2-1): DGGITQSPKYLFRKEGQNVTLSCEQNLNHDAMYWYRQDPGQGLRLIYYSQIVNDFQKGDIAEGYSVSREKKESFPLTVTSAQKNPTAFYLCASSGGLRSSYNEQFFGPGTRLTVL.

The chain uses TRBV6-2 or TRBV6-3 and TRBJ2-2; TRBD2 is a possible D gene (5 bases). V was cut by 2 bases and J by 6 bases, with 13 bases left in between. This CDR3 spans 15 amino acids. The germline V gene encodes CDR1 MNHEY and CDR2 SVGEGT. CDR3 protein: CASSYVEGMAGELFF. The CDR3, as DNA: TGTGCCAGCAGTTACGTCGAGGGTATGGCCGGGGAGCTGTTTTTT.

The chain carries TRBV27 and TRBJ2-7; 7 bases match TRBD1. The V and J ends lost 6 bases and 1 base, in that order; junction bases with no gene match: 3. The CDR3 has 13 amino acids. CDR1 and CDR2 (germline): MNHEY, SMNVEV (reference sequence). The CDR3 coding sequence is TGTGCCAGCAGGGGACAGAATTCCTACGAGCAGTACTTC. This translates into CASRGQNSYEQYF.

The chain couples TRBV24-1 to TRBJ1-2, with TRBD1 as a possible D gene (5 bases). The CDR3 spans 13 residues. V lost 5 bases and J lost 4, with 10 bases in between. Germline V gives CDR1 KGHDR, CDR2 SFDVKD. The CDR3 DNA reads TGTGCCACCAGTGTCGGCAGGGCCTATGGCTACACCTTC. This codes for CATSVGRAYGYTF.

This clone was seen more than once but under ten times. This chain connects TRBV4-3 to TRBJ2-3; 12 bases align to TRBD2. The CDR3 extends over 16 amino acids. Trimming removed 0 bases from V and 4 bases from J; junction bases left unmatched: 2. CDR1 and CDR2 (germline): LGHNA, YSLEER. CDR3 amino acids: CASSQDLAGGPDTQYF. The CDR3 DNA is TGCGCCAGCAGCCAAGATCTAGCGGGGGGGCCAGATACGCAGTATTTT.

V and J are TRBV28 and TRBJ1-2, with TRBD1 as a possible D gene (5 bases). This CDR3 is 14 amino acids long. Trimming took 2 bases from V and 7 from J, leaving 14 bases between them. Germline V CDR1 and CDR2: MDHEN, SYDVKM. The CDR3 coding sequence is TGTGCCAGCAGTTTAAGGGGCAGGGCGGCTGGCTACACCTTC. Residues: CASSLRGRAAGYTF.

The chain is built from TRBV4-3 and TRBJ1-5; D uncertain. This CDR3 has 16 residues. From germline, CDR1 is LGHNA and CDR2 YSLEER. The germline V and J ends were trimmed by 0 bases and 0 bases, with 9 bases remaining between them. The CDR3 loop is CASSQEWDYSNQPQHF. The CDR3 DNA is TGCGCCAGCAGCCAAGAATGGGATTATAGCAATCAGCCCCAGCATTTT.

The rearrangement links TRBV7-2 to TRBJ2-1; no clear D. The CDR3 runs to 15 residues. CDR1 is SGHTA and CDR2 is FQGNSA in the germline V gene. With 0 bases removed from V and 4 bases from J, the gap between germline ends came to 10 bases. CDR3 nucleotide sequence: TGTGCCAGCAGCTTAGCACACAATGAATACAATGAGCAGTTCTTC. Translated: CASSLAHNEYNEQFF.

The V and J genes are TRBV3-1 (or the pseudogene TRBV3-2) and TRBJ2-1, with 10 positions matching TRBD1. The CDR3 consists of 15 residues. CDR1 and CDR2 from the germline V gene are LGHDT and YNNKEL (reference sequence). Trimming at V came to 2 bases and at J to 6 bases, leaving 4 bases not matched to a gene. CDR3 DNA sequence: TGTGCCAGCAGCCAAAGGGACAGGGGTTTCAATGAGCAGTTCTTC. It codes for CASSQRDRGFNEQFF.

The chain joins TRBV5-1 to TRBJ2-1; 7 bases match TRBD1. V was clipped by 0 bases and J by 7 bases; unmatched bases: 4. The CDR3 spans 14 residues. In germline, CDR1 is SGHRS, CDR2 YFSETQ. CDR3 in DNA: TGCGCCAGCAGCTTGGGGACAGGTTTAAATGAGCAGTTCTTC. Translation gives CASSLGTGLNEQFF.

The J gene is TRBJ1-5, the V gene TRBV7-9; 8 bases are shared with TRBD1. Germline V gene lookup returns CDR1 SEHNR and CDR2 FQNEAQ (reference sequence). V was pared by 5 bases and J by 0 bases, with 9 bases of the junction left unmatched. The CDR3 totals 17 residues. CDR3 nucleotides: TGTGCCAGCAGCCACACGACAGGGGACCATAGCAATCAGCCCCAGCATTTT. Encoded protein: CASSHTTGDHSNQPQHF.

The chain recombines TRBV28 with TRBJ2-2; tentatively, D is TRBD1 (6 bases). The germline CDR1 and CDR2 sequences are MDHEN and SYDVKM. The CDR3 runs 16 residues. Trimming stripped 3 bases from V and 5 bases from J, with 16 bases between. CDR3 amino acids: CASSLVAGVRTGELFF. In DNA form, the CDR3 reads TGTGCCAGCAGTTTGGTGGCAGGGGTTCGAACCGGGGAGCTGTTTTTT.

J is TRBJ1-4 and V is TRBV4-1; possible D gene TRBD1, 5 bases. Looked up from germline, CDR1 is MGHRA and CDR2 is YSYEKL. V gave up 4 bases and J gave up 0 bases, with 12 bases separating them. CDR3 length: 16 residues. The CDR3 DNA sequence: TGCGCCAGCAGCCCCCGGGACGGGGCAACTAATGAAAAACTGTTTTTT. It codes for CASSPRDGATNEKLFF.

The chain links TRBV4-2 to TRBJ2-7; no clear D. The V and J ends lost 2 bases and 1 base respectively, with 12 bases between them. The CDR3 sequence is 15 residues long. Germline V lookup: CDR1 LGHNA, CDR2 YNFKEQ. CDR3 in amino acids: CASSQPSTQSYEQYF. DNA for the CDR3: TGTGCCAGCAGCCAACCTTCGACCCAATCCTACGAGCAGTACTTC.

V gene TRBV18 combines with J gene TRBJ2-1, with TRBD2 matching over 8 bases. CDR3 size: 16 residues. Trimming removed 0 bases from V and 2 bases from J; junction bases left unmatched: 3. CDR1 is KGHSH, CDR2 LQKENI, per germline. CDR3 sequence (DNA): TGTGCCAGCTCACCACCACTAGCGGCAGCCTACAATGAGCAGTTCTTC. Its translation: CASSPPLAAAYNEQFF.

V usage is TRBV6-1 and J usage is TRBJ2-7; 8 nucleotides match TRBD2. The CDR3 has 14 amino acids. The junction had 5 bases not matched to a gene; V was cut back by 7 bases and J by 0 bases. Germline CDR1 and CDR2: MNHNS and SASEGT. CDR3 loop: CASTRGGRSYEQYF. In DNA form, the CDR3 reads TGTGCCAGCACCCGGGGGGGCCGCTCCTACGAGCAGTACTTC.

V gene TRBV10-2 combines with J gene TRBJ2-7, with 7 bases fitting TRBD2. CDR1 WSHSY and CDR2 SAAADI come from the germline V gene. The CDR3 is made up of 12 amino acids. Losses at the gene ends were 5 bases for V and 3 bases for J; bases not matched to a gene: 1. CDR3 DNA sequence: TGCGCCAGCAGTTCTAGCGGCTACGAGCAGTACTTC. Translation gives CASSSSGYEQYF.

This chain uses TRBV13 with TRBJ1-3; TRBD1 might be the D (5 bases). The V and J ends lost 2 bases and 2 bases respectively, with 7 bases between them. The CDR3 consists of 14 residues. Germline V gene sequence: CDR1 PRHDT, CDR2 FYEKMQ (reference sequence). Here the CDR3 reads CASSLQGAGNTIYF. Here the CDR3 DNA reads TGTGCCAGCAGCTTACAGGGAGCTGGAAACACCATATATTTT.

The J gene is TRBJ1-1, the V gene TRBV29-1, with D uncertain. Germline-derived CDR1 and CDR2 are SQVTM and ANQGSEA. The V and J ends lost 3 bases and 4 bases respectively, with 15 bases between them. CDR3 length: 14 amino acids. CDR3 sequence: CSVEMEPRITEAFF. The CDR3 DNA reads TGCAGCGTTGAGATGGAACCCCGGATCACTGAAGCTTTCTTT.

This clone was detected only a few times. The chain joins TRBV19 to TRBJ1-5, with D possibly being TRBD1 (6 bases). The V end lost 3 bases, the J end lost 4 bases, and 13 bases lay between the germline ends. CDR1 LNHDA and CDR2 SQIVND come from the germline V gene (reference sequence). The CDR3 is made up of 15 amino acids. CDR3 residues: CASSIMGHVNQPQHF. In DNA, the CDR3 is TGTGCCAGTAGTATTATGGGACACGTTAATCAGCCCCAGCATTTT.

The chain employs TRBV3-1 (or the pseudogene TRBV3-2) and TRBJ1-6, with unresolved D. This CDR3 is built from 16 residues. Germline CDR1 is LGHDT and CDR2 is YNNKEL (reference sequence). Trimming stripped 4 bases from V and 10 bases from J, with 20 bases between. The CDR3, as DNA: TGTGCCAGCAGCCCCGACATGGGAGGGAAGGAATCACCCCTCCACTTT. Translating it yields CASSPDMGGKESPLHF.

The rearrangement joins TRBV5-1 to TRBJ2-7; D is possibly TRBD1 or TRBD2 (6 bases each). Germline values: CDR1 SGHRS, CDR2 YFSETQ. The CDR3 totals 14 residues. Trimming took off 4 bases at V and 4 bases at J, with 15 bases between the two ends. In DNA form, the CDR3 reads TGCGCCAGCAGCCCGGAGGGGGGATTTTACGAGCAGTACTTC. It is translated as CASSPEGGFYEQYF.